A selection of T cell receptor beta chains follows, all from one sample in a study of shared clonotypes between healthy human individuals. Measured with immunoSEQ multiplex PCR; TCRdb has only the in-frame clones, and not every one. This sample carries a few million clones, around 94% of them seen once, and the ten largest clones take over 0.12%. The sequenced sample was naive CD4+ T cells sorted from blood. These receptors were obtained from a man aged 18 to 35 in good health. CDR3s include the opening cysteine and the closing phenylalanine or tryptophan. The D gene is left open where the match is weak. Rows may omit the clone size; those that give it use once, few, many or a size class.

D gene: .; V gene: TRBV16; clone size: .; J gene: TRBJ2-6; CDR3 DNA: TGTGCCAGCAGCCAATCGGGCAAGGGCCGCTCTGGGGCCAACGTCCTGACTTTC; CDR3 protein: CASSQSGKGRSGANVLTF
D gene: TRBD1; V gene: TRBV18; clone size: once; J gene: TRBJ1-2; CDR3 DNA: TGTGCCAGCTCACCACCGGGACAGATACTAACGGGCTACACCTTC; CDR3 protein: CASSPPGQILTGYTF
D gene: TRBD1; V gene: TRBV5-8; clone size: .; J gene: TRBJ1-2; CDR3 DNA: TGTGCCAGCAGCTTAAGGGACAGGGATTTCTTCGGCTACACCTTC; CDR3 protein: CASSLRDRDFFGYTF
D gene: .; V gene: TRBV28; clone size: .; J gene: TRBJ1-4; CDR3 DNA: TGTGCCAGCAGTATGGGATTCGGGGGTCCTAATGAAAAACTGTTTTTT; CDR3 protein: CASSMGFGGPNEKLFF
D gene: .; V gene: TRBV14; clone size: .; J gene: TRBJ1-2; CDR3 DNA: TGTGCCAGCAGCCAGTTCGCAAACTATGGCTACACCTTC; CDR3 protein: CASSQFANYGYTF
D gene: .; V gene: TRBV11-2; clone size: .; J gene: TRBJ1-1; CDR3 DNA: TGTGCCAGCAGCTTATGGGGGTACACTGAAGCTTTCTTT; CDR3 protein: CASSLWGYTEAFF
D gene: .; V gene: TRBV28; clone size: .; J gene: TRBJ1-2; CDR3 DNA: TGTGCCAGCAGTTTCGGGACTGGCTACACCTTC; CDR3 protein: CASSFGTGYTF
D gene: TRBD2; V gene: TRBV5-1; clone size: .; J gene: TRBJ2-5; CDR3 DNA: TGCGCCAGCAGCAGGGGACTAGCGGGAGGCTCAGAGACCCAGTACTTC; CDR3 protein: CASSRGLAGGSETQYF
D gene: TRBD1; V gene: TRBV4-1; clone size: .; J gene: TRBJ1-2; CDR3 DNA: TGCGCCAGCAGCCAAGGATCCGGGACAGGCTCGGGAGATGGCTACACCTTC; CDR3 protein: CASSQGSGTGSGDGYTF
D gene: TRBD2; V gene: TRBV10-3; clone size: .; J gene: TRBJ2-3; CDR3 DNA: TGTGCCATCAGTGGGGGCAGCGGGGGAGTAGCAGATACGCAGTATTTT; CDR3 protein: CAISGGSGGVADTQYF
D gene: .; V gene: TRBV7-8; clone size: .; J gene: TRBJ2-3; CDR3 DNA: TGTGCCAGCAGCTCGACTCGGGGGAGGACAGATACGCAGTATTTT; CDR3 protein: CASSSTRGRTDTQYF
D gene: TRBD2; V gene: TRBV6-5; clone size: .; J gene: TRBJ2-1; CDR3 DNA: TGTGCCAGCAGCACTAGCGGACCTTCCTACAATGAGCAGTTCTTC; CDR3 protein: CASSTSGPSYNEQFF
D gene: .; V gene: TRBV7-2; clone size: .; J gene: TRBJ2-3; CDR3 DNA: TGTGCCAGCTCTCCCTCTCTGGCGGGATTGGGCACAGATACGCAGTATTTT; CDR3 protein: CASSPSLAGLGTDTQYF